One and the same sample provided the 22 T cell receptor beta chains below, sequenced in a study of shared clonotypes between healthy human individuals. The assay was immunoSEQ multiplex PCR, and TCRdb's table has in-frame clones only and misses some. The data contain around 600,000 clones, more than 95% of them seen just once; the ten biggest clones take up approximately 0.057%. The sequencing input was naive CD4+ T cells sorted from blood. Subset denoted: CD45RA+ positively selected. The receptors shown here come from a woman aged 25-40 years in good health.

The chain has TRBV4-2 and TRBJ1-1; D is unresolved. Germline CDR1 is LGHNA and CDR2 is YNFKEQ. The CDR3 totals 14 residues. Trimming removed 5 bases from V and 1 base from J, with 11 bases in between. The CDR3 sequence is CASSLSAKNTEAFF. The CDR3 coding sequence is TGTGCCAGCAGCTTATCCGCGAAGAACACTGAAGCTTTCTTT.

V and J are TRBV27 and TRBJ2-4, with 9 nucleotides matching TRBD2. The CDR3 runs to 18 residues. The germline CDR1 and CDR2 sequences are MNHEY and SMNVEV (reference sequence). Unmatched junction bases numbered 11, after V lost 5 bases and J lost 0 bases. The CDR3 here is CASSPPGLAALAKNIQYF. The CDR3 coding sequence is TGTGCCAGCAGTCCGCCGGGACTAGCAGCCCTAGCCAAAAACATTCAGTACTTC.

The table lists this clone with a count of one. V gene TRBV7-9 combines with J gene TRBJ2-7; D gene uncertain. CDR1 is SEHNR and CDR2 is FQNEAQ in the germline V gene (reference sequence). V gave up 5 bases and J gave up 2 bases, with 7 bases separating them. The CDR3 length is 12 residues. CDR3 nucleotide sequence: TGTGCCAGCAGCCCGCATCCCTACGAGCAGTACTTC. Translated: CASSPHPYEQYF.

The rearrangement uses TRBV27 and TRBJ2-3; D is perhaps TRBD2 (5 bases). The CDR3 has 16 residues. Between the trimmed V and J ends, which lost 4 bases and 4 bases, there was a span of 18 bases. Germline CDR1 and CDR2: MNHEY and SMNVEV (reference sequence). This chain's CDR3 is CASSYSPDSAPDTQYF. Written as DNA, the CDR3 is TGTGCCAGCAGTTATTCCCCGGACTCGGCCCCAGATACGCAGTATTTT.

The chain uses TRBV2 and TRBJ1-1, with D perhaps TRBD1 (6 bases). Germline V gene data show CDR1 as SNHLY and CDR2 as FYNNEI. This CDR3 has 18 residues. Deletions cut 6 bases from V and 0 bases from J, with 23 bases between. DNA for the CDR3: TGTGCCAGCAGGGACCTAGACAGGTCAGACGACATGAACACTGAAGCTTTCTTT. Protein: CASRDLDRSDDMNTEAFF.

The V call is TRBV5-1, the J call TRBJ2-7; 11 bases match TRBD2. The germline V gene has CDR1 SGHRS and CDR2 YFSETQ. With V trimmed by 3 bases and J by 4 bases, 12 bases remained unmatched. The CDR3 runs to 17 residues. The CDR3 is CASSSLPTSGTFYEQYF. The CDR3 bases are TGCGCCAGCAGCTCTCTTCCGACTAGCGGGACATTTTACGAGCAGTACTTC.

The chain is built from TRBV28 and TRBJ2-1; weak D call: TRBD2 (6 bases). CDR3 length: 12 amino acids. Per the germline V gene, CDR1 is MDHEN and CDR2 is SYDVKM. Trimming removed 6 bases from V and 8 bases from J, with 11 bases in between. The CDR3, as DNA: TGTGCCAGCAGCTCCGGGGGTCATGAGCAGTTCTTC. Translated: CASSSGGHEQFF.

The chain recombines TRBV4-2 with TRBJ2-2; TRBD1 matches 9 bases. V trimming: 3 bases; J trimming: 7 bases; junction bases outside the gene matches: 9. CDR1 and CDR2 from the germline V gene are LGHNA and YNFKEQ. The CDR3 is 16 residues long. The DNA for the CDR3 is TGTGCCAGCAGCCAGGCCGGGACAGGGTACGACGGGGAGCTGTTTTTT. Its translation: CASSQAGTGYDGELFF.

The chain links TRBV7-8 to TRBJ2-5; 13 bases agree with TRBD2. J gave up 4 bases and V 5 bases, and 4 bases lay outside the gene matches. The germline V gene encodes CDR1 SGHVS and CDR2 FQNEAQ. This CDR3 has 15 residues. CDR3 loop: CASSLGTSGVETQYF. CDR3 coding DNA: TGTGCCAGCAGCCTAGGGACTAGCGGGGTAGAGACCCAGTACTTC.

The chain links TRBV28 to TRBJ2-5; the match to TRBD1 covers 8 bases. Trimming at V came to 2 bases and at J to 3 bases, leaving 5 bases not matched to a gene. The length of the CDR3 is 15 residues. CDR1 is MDHEN and CDR2 is SYDVKM in the germline V gene. This chain's CDR3 is CASSLAGGRKETQYF. The CDR3 DNA sequence: TGTGCCAGCAGTTTAGCAGGGGGCAGGAAAGAGACCCAGTACTTC.

The V gene is TRBV2, the J gene TRBJ1-1, with TRBD1 matching over 7 bases. V was pared by 6 bases and J by 4 bases, with 11 bases of the junction left unmatched. CDR1 and CDR2 (germline): SNHLY, FYNNEI. The length of the CDR3 is 15 residues. The CDR3 DNA reads TGTGCCAGCAGCCTTCAGGGGGAGCCTCTCACTGAAGCTTTCTTT. It specifies CASSLQGEPLTEAFF. The variable domain in full, completed from reference TRBV2 and TRBJ1-1, reads EPEVTQTPSHQVTQMGQEVILRCVPISNHLYFYWYRQILGQKVEFLVSFYNNEISEKSEIFDDQFSVERPDGSNFTLKIRSTKLEDSAMYFCASSLQGEPLTEAFFGQGTRLTVV.

In nucleotides, the CDR3 is TGTGCCAGCAGCCGCGAATCATACGAGCAGTACTTC. Amino acids: CASSRESYEQYF. The V gene is TRBV7-2, the J gene TRBJ2-7; no reliable D call. CDR3 length: 12 amino acids. Germline CDR1 and CDR2: SGHTA and FQGNSA. V dropped 5 bases and J dropped 4 bases, with 9 bases sitting between them.

The CDR3 DNA reads as TGCGCCAGCAGCCTCGGACAATCTGGGGCCAACGTCCTGACTTTC. Protein: CASSLGQSGANVLTF. The V and J genes are TRBV5-1 and TRBJ2-6; TRBD1 is a possible D gene (5 bases). V was pared by 4 bases and J by 1 base, with 9 bases between. The CDR3 is made up of 15 amino acids. Germline assignment: CDR1 SGHRS and CDR2 YFSETQ.

The rearrangement uses TRBV6-1 and TRBJ1-2, with D possibly matching TRBD1 (5 bases). CDR3 length: 13 amino acids. Trimming cost V 4 bases and J 6 bases, with 12 bases left between them. Germline CDR1 reads MNHNS; CDR2 reads SASEGT. CDR3: CASSGFGGNGYTF. CDR3 in DNA: TGTGCCAGCAGTGGCTTTGGGGGGAATGGCTACACCTTC.

This chain connects TRBV11-3 to TRBJ1-1; 8 bases fit TRBD1. The germline CDR1 and CDR2 sequences are SGHNT and YENEEA. The V and J ends lost 4 bases and 8 bases, in that order; junction bases with no gene match: 6. This CDR3 has 13 amino acids. CDR3 amino acids: CASSSTRDREAFF. CDR3 nucleotide sequence: TGTGCCAGCAGCTCCACGCGGGACAGGGAAGCTTTCTTT.

This clone appeared once. This chain uses TRBV2 with TRBJ2-5; 7 positions agree with TRBD2. The germline V gene has CDR1 SNHLY and CDR2 FYNNEI. The length of the CDR3 is 13 residues. CDR3: CAKRREWRETQYF. The CDR3 DNA sequence: TGTGCTAAAAGGCGGGAGTGGAGGGAGACCCAGTACTTC.

The genes are TRBV27 and TRBJ2-3, with D perhaps matching TRBD2 (6 bases). Per the germline V gene, CDR1 is MNHEY and CDR2 is SMNVEV (reference sequence). V was pared by 5 bases and J by 2 bases, with 17 bases between. This CDR3 spans 16 amino acids. CDR3: CASSPRGNLHTDTQYF. DNA of the CDR3: TGTGCCAGCAGTCCCCGCGGGAATTTGCACACAGATACGCAGTATTTT.

The rearrangement uses TRBV29-1 and TRBJ2-1; 12 nucleotides line up with TRBD2. V dropped 0 bases and J dropped 3; count of bases not matched to a gene: 3. The CDR3 loop spans 16 amino acids. The V gene's germline CDR1 is SQVTM and CDR2 ANQGSEA. The CDR3 reads CSVEETSGRFYNEQFF. The CDR3 coding sequence is TGCAGCGTTGAAGAAACTAGCGGGAGGTTCTACAATGAGCAGTTCTTC.

With regard to this clone: The same CDR3 can be traced to other DNA sequences in this sample. This rearrangement joins TRBV18 to TRBJ2-1; 8 bases agree with TRBD1. Looked up from germline, CDR1 is KGHSH and CDR2 is LQKENI. The CDR3 contains 14 residues. V trimming: 3 bases; J trimming: 3 bases; junction bases outside the gene matches: 1. The CDR3 protein is CASSPGTGYNEQFF. The CDR3 bases are TGTGCCAGCTCACCCGGGACAGGCTACAATGAGCAGTTCTTC. Filled out from reference TRBV18 and TRBJ2-1, the complete variable domain reads NAGVMQNPRHLVRRRGQEARLRCSPMKGHSHVYWYRQLPEEGLKFMVYLQKENIIDESGMPKERFSAEFPKEGPSILRIQQVVRGDSAAYFCASSPGTGYNEQFFGPGTRLTVL.

This rearrangement joins TRBV30 to TRBJ2-5; D is undetermined. In germline, CDR1 is GTSNPN, CDR2 SVGIG (reference sequence). The CDR3 extends over 13 amino acids. With 2 bases removed from V and 0 bases from J, the gap between germline ends came to 7 bases. CDR3: CAWSKEYQETQYF. CDR3 DNA sequence: TGTGCCTGGAGTAAGGAGTACCAAGAGACCCAGTACTTC.

The chain combines TRBV7-9 with TRBJ2-1; a possible D gene is TRBD1 (6 bases). CDR1 and CDR2 from the germline V gene are SEHNR and FQNEAQ (reference sequence). Trimming removed 4 bases at V and 8 bases at J, with 12 bases between. The CDR3 has 13 residues. The CDR3 DNA reads as TGTGCCAGCAGCTGGGGACAAGTGGATGAGCAGTTCTTC. Translating gives CASSWGQVDEQFF. The full variable domain, rest sourced from reference TRBV7-9 and TRBJ2-1, is DTGVSQNPRHKITKRGQNVTFRCDPISEHNRLYWYRQTLGQGPEFLTYFQNEAQLEKSRLLSDRFSAERPKGSFSTLEIQRTEQGDSAMYLCASSWGQVDEQFFGPGTRLTVL.

The chain recombines TRBV5-1 with TRBJ1-3; 8 bases match TRBD1. Germline CDR1 SGHRS, CDR2 YFSETQ. With V trimmed by 4 bases and J by 0 bases, 6 bases remained unmatched. The CDR3 spans 16 residues. CDR3 sequence: CASSAGQALSGNTIYF. Written as DNA, the CDR3 is TGCGCCAGCAGCGCGGGACAGGCTCTCTCTGGAAACACCATATATTTT.